The 25 T cell receptor beta chains below were found in one sample sequenced in a study of CD8 T cells in Susac syndrome (dated by TCRdb to between 2017 and 2020). Receptor amplification or capture employed the immunoSEQ multiplex PCR assay. RNA was extracted using the RNeasy kit, and about 0.45 to 1 microgram was reverse transcribed with random hexamers. The public reads were quality trimmed at Q25 with fastp and then assembled into clones with MiXCR by TCRdb, keeping productive beta chains. All rows with the same CDR3 protein become a single entry with the most common DNA and genes. The sample yields a few hundred thousand distinct CDR3 sequences; about 95% were counted once. Over 0.15% of the sample goes to the ten largest clones. Sequencing was performed on CD4+ T cells from PBMCs. The origin of the receptors is a human donor with Susac syndrome.

The chain carries TRBV30 and TRBJ1-5, with 9 bases aligning to TRBD1. The CDR3 length is 14 residues. Looked up from germline, CDR1 is GTSNPN and CDR2 is SVGIG (reference sequence). V was clipped by 1 base and J by 7 bases; unmatched bases: 5. The CDR3 protein is CAWSGWTGEQPQHF. CDR3 bases: TGTGCCTGGAGTGGGTGGACAGGGGAGCAGCCCCAGCATTTT.

The chain recombines TRBV20-1 with TRBJ1-1; a weak D match, TRBD1 (5 bases). Germline loops: CDR1 DFQATT, CDR2 SNEGSKA (reference sequence). V gave up 5 bases and J gave up 0 bases, with 10 bases separating them. This CDR3 spans 13 amino acids. Here the CDR3 reads CSAGTVMNTEAFF. DNA for the CDR3: TGCAGTGCTGGGACGGTCATGAACACTGAAGCTTTCTTT.

This rearrangement joins TRBV12-3 or TRBV12-4 to TRBJ1-1; TRBD1 matches 7 bases. V was pared by 6 bases and J by 7 bases, with 11 bases of the junction left unmatched. The CDR3 totals 14 residues. CDR3 nucleotide sequence: TGTGCCAGCAGGGACAGGTACAGCAAAGGTGAAGCTTTCTTT. Its translation: CASRDRYSKGEAFF.

The chain has TRBV11-3 and TRBJ1-1, with 9 positions matching TRBD1. The junction had 7 bases not matched to a gene; V was cut back by 0 bases and J by 11 bases. Germline assignment: CDR1 SGHNT and CDR2 YENEEA. The CDR3 covers 14 residues. The CDR3, as DNA: TGTGCCAGCAGCTTAGATAAGGAGGGGACAGGGGCTTTCTTT. It is translated as CASSLDKEGTGAFF. Looking up the rest from reference TRBV11-3 and TRBJ1-1 gives the full variable domain: EAGVVQSPRYKIIEKKQPVAFWCNPISGHNTLYWYLQNLGQGPELLIRYENEEAVDDSQLPKDRFSAERLKGVDSTLKIQPAELGDSAVYLCASSLDKEGTGAFFGQGTRLTVV.

The rearrangement links TRBV6-5 to TRBJ1-2, with TRBD1 identical over 7 bases. The CDR3 has 13 residues. In germline, CDR1 is MNHEY, CDR2 SVGAGI. After removal of 8 bases from V and 5 bases from J, the junction contained 8 bases not matched to a gene. CDR3 loop: CASYSGGSYGYTF. In DNA, the CDR3 is TGTGCCAGCTACTCAGGGGGGTCGTATGGCTACACCTTC.

V usage is TRBV12-3 or TRBV12-4 and J usage is TRBJ2-2; D possibly corresponds to TRBD2 (5 bases). Trimming took off 6 bases at V and 1 base at J, with 12 bases between the two ends. The CDR3 sequence is 15 residues long. The CDR3, as DNA: TGTGCCAGCAGAAACTCTCGGGGGAACACCGGGGAGCTGTTTTTT. Amino acid sequence: CASRNSRGNTGELFF.

The rearrangement joins TRBV3-1 to TRBJ1-6; TRBD1 is a possible D gene (5 bases). Trimming removed 9 bases from V and 7 bases from J, with 10 bases in between. Germline-derived CDR1 and CDR2 are LGHDT and YNNKEL (reference sequence). The CDR3 length is 12 residues. The CDR3 is CASRQSNSPLHF. Here the CDR3 DNA reads TGTGCCAGTCGACAGTCCAATTCACCCCTCCACTTT.

The V gene is TRBV4-1, the J gene TRBJ1-5; 7 nucleotides match TRBD1. With V trimmed by 3 bases and J by 7 bases, 9 bases remained unmatched. The germline CDR1 and CDR2 sequences are MGHRA and YSYEKL. The CDR3 covers 15 residues. DNA for the CDR3: TGCGCCAGCAGCCACCCCCGGGACAGTGGGCAGCCCCAGCATTTT. Translation gives CASSHPRDSGQPQHF.

The CDR3 DNA reads TGCGCCACCGCCCGCGGGGGAGGCATGAACACTGAAGCTTTCTTT. Its translation is CATARGGGMNTEAFF. The rearrangement joins TRBV5-1 to TRBJ1-1, with a weak D call TRBD1 (5 bases). The CDR3 loop spans 15 amino acids. V lost 9 bases and J lost 0, with 18 bases in between. The V gene's germline CDR1 is SGHRS and CDR2 YFSETQ.

The chain uses TRBV20-1 and TRBJ1-2; 10 nucleotides align to TRBD1. This CDR3 is 15 amino acids long. J lost 5 bases, V lost 8 bases, and 14 bases had no gene match. CDR1 and CDR2 (germline): DFQATT, SNEGSKA (reference sequence). CDR3 DNA: TGCAGTTCAGCTGGGACAGGGGAAGGCAAATATGGCTACACCTTC. Translated: CSSAGTGEGKYGYTF.

This sequence joins TRBV19 and TRBJ1-6, with 10 bases matching TRBD1. V lost 5 bases, J lost 8 bases, and 3 bases stayed unmatched. The germline V gene has CDR1 LNHDA and CDR2 SQIVND (reference sequence). This CDR3 comprises 14 residues. For the CDR3, the DNA is TGTGCCAGTAGTCCCGGGACAGGGGATTCACCCCTCCACTTT. It yields the protein CASSPGTGDSPLHF.

The genes are TRBV7-2 and TRBJ2-3, with 8 bases matching TRBD2. Germline-derived CDR1 and CDR2 are SGHTA and FQGNSA. J was trimmed by 4 bases and V by 6 bases; bases with no gene match: 9. The CDR3 has 15 amino acids. The DNA of the CDR3 is TGTGCCAGCAGTAAGCTTCGGGGGGGCCCAGATACGCAGTATTTT. It specifies CASSKLRGGPDTQYF.

The V and J genes are TRBV6-5 and TRBJ2-3; 7 nucleotides match TRBD1. V gave up 5 bases and J gave up 3 bases; unmatched junction bases: 8. This CDR3 contains 15 residues. Germline lookup yields CDR1 MNHEY and CDR2 SVGAGI. CDR3 nucleotides: TGTGCCAGCAGTCCGACAGGGATTCGGACAGATACGCAGTATTTT. Protein product: CASSPTGIRTDTQYF.

The rearrangement joins TRBV20-1 to TRBJ2-2; 11 bases fit TRBD1. V was clipped by 2 bases and J by 4 bases; unmatched bases: 6. CDR1 and CDR2 (germline): DFQATT, SNEGSKA (reference sequence). This CDR3 has 16 amino acids. The CDR3 region is CSARKTGTGGTGELFF. The CDR3 DNA follows: TGCAGTGCTAGAAAAACCGGGACAGGGGGCACCGGGGAGCTGTTTTTT.

This chain connects TRBV24-1 to TRBJ1-2; D unclear. The CDR3 has 12 residues. V shed 0 bases and J shed 10 bases, with 8 bases lying between them. CDR1 and CDR2 (germline): KGHDR, SFDVKD. As DNA, the CDR3 is TGTGCCACCAGTGATTTGGTGGGAGCCTACACCTTC. Protein product: CATSDLVGAYTF.

This clonotype was observed a single time. The chain carries TRBV5-4 and TRBJ2-1, with 9 positions matching TRBD2. This CDR3 is built from 14 residues. Germline trimming cut 2 bases from V and 10 bases from J; bases unmatched to any gene: 7. CDR1 SGHNT and CDR2 YYREEE come from the germline V gene (reference sequence). The CDR3 bases are TGTGCCAGCAGCTTTCAAGCGGGGGGCTCCGAGCAGTTCTTC. The encoded protein is CASSFQAGGSEQFF.

The J gene is TRBJ1-2, the V gene TRBV9, with D possibly TRBD1 on 6 matching bases. The V gene's germline CDR1 is SGDLS and CDR2 YYNGEE. Between the trimmed V and J ends, which lost 3 bases and 4 bases, there was a span of 13 bases. The CDR3 loop spans 14 amino acids. DNA of the CDR3: TGTGCCAGCAGCGCGCATGGGGGGCGCTATGGCTACACCTTC. It codes for CASSAHGGRYGYTF.

The chain joins TRBV29-1 to TRBJ2-2; 8 nucleotides match TRBD2. V shed 6 bases and J 6 bases; nucleotides not matched to a gene: 12. Germline V gene sequence: CDR1 SQVTM, CDR2 ANQGSEA. The CDR3 runs to 15 residues. This CDR3 is CSVKSGGPRSGELFF. CDR3 in DNA: TGCAGCGTAAAATCGGGGGGGCCAAGATCCGGGGAGCTGTTTTTT.

This clonotype came up once. The V call is TRBV27, the J call TRBJ1-2; D is perhaps TRBD1 (6 bases). Germline V gene data show CDR1 as MNHEY and CDR2 as SMNVEV (reference sequence). The V gene lost 4 bases and the J gene lost 8 bases, with 20 bases spanning the gap. This CDR3 contains 15 residues. CDR3 nucleotides: TGTGCCAGCAGTTCGACAAGGACAGCCTACACGGGCTACACCTTC. Amino acids: CASSSTRTAYTGYTF.

This chain connects TRBV28 to TRBJ2-7, with TRBD2 matching over 11 bases. Germline CDR1 reads MDHEN; CDR2 reads SYDVKM. Germline trimming cut 5 bases from V and 5 bases from J; bases unmatched to any gene: 11. CDR3 length equals 16 residues. The CDR3 reads CASSLHPTSGAHEQYF. For the CDR3, the DNA is TGTGCCAGCAGTCTACACCCGACTAGCGGGGCCCACGAGCAGTACTTC.

This chain links TRBV3-1 with TRBJ2-7; 8 nucleotides line up with TRBD1. J lost 6 bases, V lost 4 bases, and 11 bases had no gene match. The germline V gene encodes CDR1 LGHDT and CDR2 YNNKEL (reference sequence). This CDR3 has 15 residues. CDR3 nucleotides: TGTGCCAGCAGCCCGTTCCGGGACAGGAGTGGCGAGCAGTACTTC. Protein product: CASSPFRDRSGEQYF.

This chain uses TRBV6-2 or TRBV6-3 with TRBJ2-3, with TRBD2 matching 10 bases. The CDR3 spans 15 residues. Germline CDR1 reads MNHEY; CDR2 reads SVGEGT. Germline trimming cut 7 bases from V and 4 bases from J; bases unmatched to any gene: 8. The CDR3 coding sequence is TGTGCCAGCAATTTCCCTGGACTAGCGGCAGATACGCAGTATTTT. This gives the protein CASNFPGLAADTQYF.

V and J are TRBV5-4 and TRBJ2-5; D uncertain. V shed 4 bases and J shed 5 bases, with 15 bases lying between them. The germline CDR1 and CDR2 sequences are SGHNT and YYREEE (reference sequence). The CDR3 is 14 residues long. CDR3 amino acids: CASSPEALEETQYF. As DNA, the CDR3 is TGTGCCAGCAGCCCCGAGGCCCTAGAGGAGACCCAGTACTTC.

CDR3 DNA: TGTGCCTGGAAGGGGGCTGGCTATGGCTACACCTTC. Its translation is CAWKGAGYGYTF. V usage is TRBV30 and J usage is TRBJ1-2; 7 nucleotides agree with TRBD1. The CDR3 totals 12 residues. With V trimmed by 4 bases and J by 4 bases, 3 bases remained unmatched. Per germline, CDR1 GTSNPN and CDR2 SVGIG (reference sequence).

This clonotype came up once. This chain connects TRBV5-4 to TRBJ1-6, with no clear D. The CDR3 sequence is 15 residues long. Germline CDR1 is SGHNT and CDR2 is YYREEE (reference sequence). Trimming took off 0 bases at V and 7 bases at J, with 11 bases between the two ends. The CDR3 protein is CASSLGSAANSPLHF. The CDR3 region has the DNA TGTGCCAGCAGCTTGGGTTCGGCAGCGAATTCACCCCTCCACTTT.